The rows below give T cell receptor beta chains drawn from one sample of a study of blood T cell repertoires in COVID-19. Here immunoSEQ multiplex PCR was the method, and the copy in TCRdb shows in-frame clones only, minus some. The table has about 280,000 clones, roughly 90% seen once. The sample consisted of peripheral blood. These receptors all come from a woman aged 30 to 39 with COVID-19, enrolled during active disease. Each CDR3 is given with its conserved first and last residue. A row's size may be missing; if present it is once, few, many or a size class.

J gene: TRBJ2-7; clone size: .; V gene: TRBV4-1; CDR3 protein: CASSQDEVAGLGYEQYF
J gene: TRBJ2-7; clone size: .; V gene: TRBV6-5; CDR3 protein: CASSYSRFAVFVEQYF
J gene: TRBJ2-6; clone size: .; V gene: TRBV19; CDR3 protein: CASTPKAVSGANVLTF
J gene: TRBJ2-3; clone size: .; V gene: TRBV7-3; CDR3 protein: CASSDQTGTSGTDTQYF
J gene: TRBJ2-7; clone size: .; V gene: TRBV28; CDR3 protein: CASSLVSGGSPHEQYF
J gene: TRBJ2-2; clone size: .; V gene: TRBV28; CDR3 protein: CASSLTGGGTGELFF
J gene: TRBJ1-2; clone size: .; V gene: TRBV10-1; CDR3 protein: CASSDTGYGYTF
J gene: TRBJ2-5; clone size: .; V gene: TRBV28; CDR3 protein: CASSFYRGHQETQYF
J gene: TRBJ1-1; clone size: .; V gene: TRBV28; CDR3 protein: CASSFGQLGAFF
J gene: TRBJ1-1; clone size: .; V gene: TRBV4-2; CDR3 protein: CASSQDLGRGSAEAFF
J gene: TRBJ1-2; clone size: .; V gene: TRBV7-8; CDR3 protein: CASSLVAGGYYGYTF
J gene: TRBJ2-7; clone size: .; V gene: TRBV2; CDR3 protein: CASSPNPGLAPRGLSSEQYF
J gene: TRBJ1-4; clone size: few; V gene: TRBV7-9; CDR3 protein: CASSLGGHEKLFF
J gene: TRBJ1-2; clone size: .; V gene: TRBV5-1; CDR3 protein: CASRYGQGDYGYTF
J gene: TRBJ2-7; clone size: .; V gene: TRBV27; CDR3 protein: CASSRPDSYEQYF
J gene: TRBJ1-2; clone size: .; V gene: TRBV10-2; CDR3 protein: CASSESPLWGENYGYTF
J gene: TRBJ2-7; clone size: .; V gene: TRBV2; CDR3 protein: CATKGATYEQYF
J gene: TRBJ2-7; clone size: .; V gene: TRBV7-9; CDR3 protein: CASSFEGSYEQYF
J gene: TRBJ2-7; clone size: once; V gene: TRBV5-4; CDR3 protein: CASSPGGTSSYEQYF
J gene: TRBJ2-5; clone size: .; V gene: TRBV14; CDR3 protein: CASSQDPGLAGVREETQYF
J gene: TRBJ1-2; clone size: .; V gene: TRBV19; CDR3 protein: CASSAIIANYGYTF
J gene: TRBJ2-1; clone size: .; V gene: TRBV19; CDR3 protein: CASSISNLPTNEQFF
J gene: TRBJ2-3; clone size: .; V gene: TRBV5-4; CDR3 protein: CASSGGPGGVTDTQYF
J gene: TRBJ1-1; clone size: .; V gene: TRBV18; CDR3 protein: CASSPQGQPNTEAFF
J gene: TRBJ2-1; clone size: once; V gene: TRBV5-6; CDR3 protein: CASSFPGQYNEQFF
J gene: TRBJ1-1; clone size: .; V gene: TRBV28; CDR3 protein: CASSTTVFRAFF
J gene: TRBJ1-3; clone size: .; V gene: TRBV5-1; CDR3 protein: CASSLAGQGFSGNTIYF
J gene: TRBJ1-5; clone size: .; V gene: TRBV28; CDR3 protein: CASSIYMGQGVNQPQHF
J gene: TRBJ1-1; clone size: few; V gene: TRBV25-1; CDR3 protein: CASSSNRGDTEAFF
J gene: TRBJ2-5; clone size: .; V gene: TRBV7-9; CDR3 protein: CASSLLSGAGETQYF
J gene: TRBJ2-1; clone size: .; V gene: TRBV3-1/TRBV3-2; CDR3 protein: CASSHRGYNEQFF
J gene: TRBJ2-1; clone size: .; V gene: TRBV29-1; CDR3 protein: CSVEESTSGFYNEQFF
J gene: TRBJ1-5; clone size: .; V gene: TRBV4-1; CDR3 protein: CASSPPGGNQPQHF
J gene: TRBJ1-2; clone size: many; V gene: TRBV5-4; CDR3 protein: CASSFPQGGYTF
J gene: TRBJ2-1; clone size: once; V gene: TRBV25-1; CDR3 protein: CASSGSTGTTYNEQFF
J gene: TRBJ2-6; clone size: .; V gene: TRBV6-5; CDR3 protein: CASEGASSGANVLTF
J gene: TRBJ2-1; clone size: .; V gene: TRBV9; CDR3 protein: CASSGTSGYNEQFF
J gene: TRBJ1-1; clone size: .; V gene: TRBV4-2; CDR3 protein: CASSAADRNTEAFF
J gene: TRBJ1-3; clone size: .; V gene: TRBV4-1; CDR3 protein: CASSQDEGAGNTIYF
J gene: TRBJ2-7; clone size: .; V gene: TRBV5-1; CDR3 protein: CASSSGDGTYGQYF
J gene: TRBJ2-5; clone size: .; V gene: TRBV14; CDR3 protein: CASSQLAGVSQETQYF
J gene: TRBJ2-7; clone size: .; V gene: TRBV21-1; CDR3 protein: CASRKGENEQYF
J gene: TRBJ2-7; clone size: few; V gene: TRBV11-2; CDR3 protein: CASSFGTSLEQYF
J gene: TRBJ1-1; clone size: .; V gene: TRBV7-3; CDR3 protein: CASSLTPSAEAFF
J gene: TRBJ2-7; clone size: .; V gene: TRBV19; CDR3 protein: CASSASGTGFYEQYF
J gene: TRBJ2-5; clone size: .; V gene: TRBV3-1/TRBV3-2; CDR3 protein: CASSPRGYGETQYF
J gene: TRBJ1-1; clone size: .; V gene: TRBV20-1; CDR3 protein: CSARRGIEAFF
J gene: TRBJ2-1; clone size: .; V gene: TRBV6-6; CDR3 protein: CASSGRLAGDYNEQFF
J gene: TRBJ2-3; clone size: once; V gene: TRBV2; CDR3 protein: CASSLVGRAIDTQYF
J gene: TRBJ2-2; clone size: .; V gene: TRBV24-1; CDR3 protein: CATGTGRVNTGELFF
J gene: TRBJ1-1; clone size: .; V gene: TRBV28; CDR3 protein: CATRRYRNTEAFF
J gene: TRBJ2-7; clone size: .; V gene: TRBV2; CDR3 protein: CASSEYRAGYEQYF